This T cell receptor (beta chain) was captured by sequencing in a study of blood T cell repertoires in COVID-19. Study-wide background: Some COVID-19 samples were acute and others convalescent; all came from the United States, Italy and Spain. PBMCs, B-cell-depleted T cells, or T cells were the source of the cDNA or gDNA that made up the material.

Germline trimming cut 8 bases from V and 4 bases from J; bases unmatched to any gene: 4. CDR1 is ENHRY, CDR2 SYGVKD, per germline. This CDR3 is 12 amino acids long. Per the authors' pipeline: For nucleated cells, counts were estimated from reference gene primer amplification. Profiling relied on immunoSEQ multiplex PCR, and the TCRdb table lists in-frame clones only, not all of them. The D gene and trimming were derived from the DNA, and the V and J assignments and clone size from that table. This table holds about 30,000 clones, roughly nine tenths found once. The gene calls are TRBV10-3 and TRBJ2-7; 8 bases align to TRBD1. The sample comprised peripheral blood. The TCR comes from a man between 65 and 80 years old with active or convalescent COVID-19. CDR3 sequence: CAIGQGKYEQYV. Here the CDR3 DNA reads TGTGCCATCGGACAGGGCAAGTACGAGCAGTACGTC.